This T cell receptor (beta chain) emerged from a study of cytomegalovirus exposure and HLA in healthy donors. Study-wide results and limits: The tendency of first-cohort TCR clusters to co-occur in the 100 to 150 validation repertoires was identified by a subsequent analysis.

Germline loops: CDR1 MNHEY, CDR2 SMNVEV (reference sequence). Unmatched junction bases numbered 15, after V lost 7 bases and J lost 6 bases. This CDR3 has 16 residues. The method was immunoSEQ multiplex PCR; TCRdb's version includes in-frame clones alone and lacks a portion of them. The sample shows tens of thousands of clones, approximately 90% of them seen only once. Regarding this clone: Its specificity is not known.

The chain carries TRBV27 and TRBJ2-3; TRBD1 matches at 8 bases. Sequencing was performed on PBMCs. This TCR was sampled from a woman younger than 35 in good health and CMV-seropositive. This CDR3 reads CASNEGQGRSWDTQYF. In nucleotides, the CDR3 is TGTGCCAGCAATGAAGGACAGGGTCGATCATGGGATACGCAGTATTTT.